This TCR beta chain appears in the sequencing data of a study of cytomegalovirus exposure and HLA in healthy donors. This clone is a singleton in its sample. The V end lost 8 bases, the J end lost 9 bases, and 11 bases lay between the germline ends. Germline V gene sequence: CDR1 MGHRA, CDR2 YSYEKL. This CDR3 spans 12 amino acids. The PCR employed 60 Vbeta primers together with 13 Jbeta primers. Data came from immunoSEQ multiplex PCR; TCRdb stores just in-frame clones and leaves some out. The table has under 200,000 clones, about four fifths seen once; the top ten hold 6.5% to 7.5%. The receptor was isolated from a young woman in good health and CMV-seropositive. V usage is TRBV4-1 and J usage is TRBJ1-6; D ambiguous. The sequencing input was PBMCs. The CDR3 sequence: CASHPKFSPLHF. In DNA, the CDR3 is TGCGCCAGCCATCCTAAATTTTCACCCCTCCACTTT.